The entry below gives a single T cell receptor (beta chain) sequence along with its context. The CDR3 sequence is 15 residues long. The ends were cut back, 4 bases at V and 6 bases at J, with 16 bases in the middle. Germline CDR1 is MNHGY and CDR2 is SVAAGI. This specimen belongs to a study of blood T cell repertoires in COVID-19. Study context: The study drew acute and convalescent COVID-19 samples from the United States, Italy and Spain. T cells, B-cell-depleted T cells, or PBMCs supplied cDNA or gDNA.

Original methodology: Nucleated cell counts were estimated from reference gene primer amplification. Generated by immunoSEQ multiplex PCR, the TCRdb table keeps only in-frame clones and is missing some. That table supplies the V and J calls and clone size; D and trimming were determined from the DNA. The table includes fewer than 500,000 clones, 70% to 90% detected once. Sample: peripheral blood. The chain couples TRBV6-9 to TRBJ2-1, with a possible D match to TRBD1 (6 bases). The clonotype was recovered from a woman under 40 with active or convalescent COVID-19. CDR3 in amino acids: CASSLAQGPPNEQFF. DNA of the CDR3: TGTGCCAGCAGTTTAGCCCAGGGGCCCCCCAATGAGCAGTTCTTC.